Each of the 19 T cell receptor beta chains below was sequenced from the same sample in a study of shared clonotypes between healthy human individuals. Profiled with immunoSEQ multiplex PCR; TCRdb holds only in-frame clones, not every one. Of about half a million clones in the sample, approximately 81% are singletons; the top ten hold 10% to 15%. Sequences were obtained from PBMCs. Every receptor here comes from a woman aged 40-49 years in good health. Some clones in this sample may be carry-over from other donors' samples.

The chain joins TRBV19 to TRBJ2-1; D not certain. In germline, CDR1 is LNHDA, CDR2 SQIVND (reference sequence). The CDR3 consists of 13 residues. Trimming cost V 0 bases and J 10 bases, with 10 bases left between them. The CDR3, as DNA: TGTGCCAGTAGTATAGATCGGATACAGGAGCAGTTCTTC. This translates into CASSIDRIQEQFF.

The chain couples TRBV9 to TRBJ2-3, with D perhaps matching TRBD1 (7 bases). V dropped 6 bases and J dropped 2 bases, with 16 bases sitting between them. This CDR3 contains 15 residues. Germline V gene sequence: CDR1 SGDLS, CDR2 YYNGEE. As DNA, the CDR3 is TGTGCCAGCAACCCATCAGGGGGGAACACAGATACGCAGTATTTT. This sequence encodes CASNPSGGNTDTQYF. The full variable domain, with the rest looked up from reference TRBV9 and TRBJ2-3, is DSGVTQTPKHLITATGQRVTLRCSPRSGDLSVYWYQQSLDQGLQFLIQYYNGEERAKGNILERFSAQQFPDLHSELNLSSLELGDSALYFCASNPSGGNTDTQYFGPGTRLTVL.

The chain combines TRBV7-2 with TRBJ2-5, with D hard to call. In germline, CDR1 is SGHTA, CDR2 FQGNSA. V shed 0 bases and J shed 1 base, with 6 bases lying between them. The CDR3 has 14 residues. The CDR3 nucleotides are TGTGCCAGCAGCTTAGCCCGGTTCCAAGAGACCCAGTACTTC. Translated: CASSLARFQETQYF.

J is TRBJ2-3 and V is TRBV6-5, with D uncertain. The CDR3 is made up of 13 amino acids. Germline V lookup: CDR1 MNHEY, CDR2 SVGAGI. The ends were cut back, 7 bases at V and 3 bases at J, with 11 bases in the middle. The CDR3 region is CASTKPNTDTQYF. Here the CDR3 DNA reads TGTGCCAGCACCAAACCCAATACAGATACGCAGTATTTT.

A word on this clone: This sequence is one base from a far larger clone and is likely a read error. The V gene is TRBV5-1, the J gene TRBJ1-2, with TRBD1 matching over 7 bases. Trimming took 1 base from V and 7 from J; bases not matched to a gene: 16. Germline V gives CDR1 SGHRS, CDR2 YFSETQ. The CDR3 covers 17 residues. The CDR3 coding sequence is TGCGCCAGCAGCTTGCCCCTTCGACAGGGAATTGGAAGTGGCTACACCTTC. It codes for CASSLPLRQGIGSGYTF.

The CDR3 DNA reads TGTGCCAGAAGCTCCTGGGGGGGCTGTTTCGGGTCCTATGGCTACACCTTC. Its protein product is CARSSWGGCFGSYGYTF. The J gene is TRBJ1-2, the V gene TRBV5-3, with D perhaps matching TRBD1 (6 bases). TRBV5-3 is marked as an open reading frame, function uncertain. The length of the CDR3 is 17 residues. V dropped 3 bases and J dropped 4 bases, with 22 bases sitting between them.

The J gene is TRBJ2-7, the V gene TRBV5-4, with D hard to call. CDR1 is SGHNT and CDR2 is YYREEE in the germline V gene (reference sequence). The CDR3 runs 12 residues. Trimming removed 3 bases from V and 2 bases from J, with 6 bases in between. The CDR3 spells CASSSGPYEQYF. The CDR3, as DNA: TGTGCCAGCAGCTCCGGACCCTACGAGCAGTACTTC.

The chain employs TRBV5-8 and TRBJ2-5; 13 nucleotides line up with TRBD2. Looked up from germline, CDR1 is SGHTS and CDR2 is YDEGEE. This CDR3 has 16 amino acids. V trimming: 4 bases; J trimming: 5 bases; junction bases outside the gene matches: 8. The CDR3 coding sequence is TGTGCCAGCAGCCCGTGGACTAGCGGGAGCGGGGAGACCCAGTACTTC. Translated: CASSPWTSGSGETQYF.

Only a few counts were recorded for this clone. This chain joins TRBV15 and TRBJ2-7; 13 bases align to TRBD2. Trimming took 8 bases from V and 2 from J; bases not matched to a gene: 9. Per the germline V gene, CDR1 is LNHNV and CDR2 is YYDKDF (reference sequence). This CDR3 is built from 16 residues. The CDR3 DNA sequence: TGTGCCACCCTAACCCCTACTAGCGGGAGGGCCTACGAGCAGTACTTC. Protein product: CATLTPTSGRAYEQYF.

Comment on this clone: Its ends do not fully match the called genes, so a read error is possible. Additional DNA sequences in this sample encode the identical CDR3. The rearrangement joins TRBV4-3 to TRBJ2-1; no clear D gene. From germline, CDR1 is LGHNA and CDR2 YSLEER. The CDR3 has 14 amino acids. The CDR3 coding sequence is TGCGCTAGCAGCCAAGAATGGGCTGGCGATGAGCAGTTCTTC. Its protein is CASSQEWAGDEQFF.

This clone was detected once. The chain couples TRBV27 to TRBJ2-3; D is undetermined. V dropped 4 bases and J dropped 5 bases, with 4 bases sitting between them. Germline loops: CDR1 MNHEY, CDR2 SMNVEV (reference sequence). CDR3 length equals 11 residues. The CDR3: CASSSLDTQYF. In DNA form, the CDR3 reads TGTGCCAGCAGTTCATTAGATACGCAGTATTTT.

V and J are TRBV27 and TRBJ2-7; the D is unclear. V shed 0 bases and J shed 3 bases, with 12 bases lying between them. This CDR3 has 15 amino acids. Germline CDR1 is MNHEY and CDR2 is SMNVEV (reference sequence). The CDR3 protein is CASSLSSRLDYEQYF. The DNA for the CDR3 is TGTGCCAGCAGTTTATCTAGCAGGTTGGACTACGAGCAGTACTTC.

Note on this clone: A far larger clone is just one base off, so this is likely a read error. Other DNA sequences from this sample encode an identical CDR3 as well. The chain recombines TRBV4-2 with TRBJ2-4; 7 bases agree with TRBD2. The CDR3 has 17 residues. Germline lookup yields CDR1 LGHNA and CDR2 YNFKEQ. Germline trimming cut 0 bases from V and 2 bases from J; bases unmatched to any gene: 7. The CDR3 coding sequence is TGTGCCAGCAGCCAAGATAGTGGGAGGGTAACCAAAAACATTCAGTACTTC. Amino acids: CASSQDSGRVTKNIQYF.

The chain employs TRBV5-1 and TRBJ2-1, with unresolved D. Germline CDR1 and CDR2: SGHRS and YFSETQ. The CDR3 is 16 amino acids. V gave up 0 bases and J gave up 6 bases, with 16 bases separating them. The CDR3 protein is CASSLESRIPSNEQFF. The CDR3 coding sequence is TGCGCCAGCAGCTTGGAGAGTAGGATTCCGTCCAATGAGCAGTTCTTC.

In the case of this clone: At one of its ends the junction is not consistent with the germline gene, which may arise from a read error. The V gene is TRBV5-5, the J gene TRBJ1-2; tentative D call: TRBD1 (6 bases). Germline lookup yields CDR1 SGHKS and CDR2 YYEKEE (reference sequence). The CDR3 covers 13 residues. CDR3 sequence reads: CASSFHRAPAPNF. In DNA form, the CDR3 reads TGTGCCAGCAGCTTCCACAGGGCCCCTGCGCCAAATTTC.

This clone turned up a few times. The genes are TRBV6-8 and TRBJ2-5, with a weak D call TRBD2 (6 bases). Trimming cost V 2 bases and J 1 base, with 14 bases left between them. Germline assignment: CDR1 MNHGY and CDR2 SAAAGT. This CDR3 contains 16 residues. DNA of the CDR3: TGTGCCAGCAGTTACGACCGGGAGAAGCCCCAAGAGACCCAGTACTTC. The encoded protein is CASSYDREKPQETQYF.

The CDR3 here is CASSQEVVSGSWYTQYF. The CDR3 bases are TGTGCCAGCAGCCAAGAAGTGGTTAGCGGGAGTTGGTATACGCAGTATTTT. This chain joins TRBV7-9 and TRBJ2-3; TRBD2 matches 9 bases. V lost 5 bases and J lost 7; bases outside the gene matches: 16. In germline, CDR1 is SEHNR, CDR2 FQNEAQ (reference sequence). The CDR3 has 17 residues.

This chain joins TRBV5-1 and TRBJ2-5; possibly TRBD1 for D (6 bases). The germline V gene has CDR1 SGHRS and CDR2 YFSETQ. The CDR3 extends over 15 amino acids. With 4 bases removed from V and 3 bases from J, the gap between germline ends came to 16 bases. The CDR3 is CASSTSGTSEETQYF. The CDR3 DNA reads as TGCGCCAGCAGCACATCCGGGACATCCGAAGAGACCCAGTACTTC.

Note on this clone: A far larger clone differs by one base, so this is likely a read error. This chain connects TRBV7-9 to TRBJ1-2, with D perhaps TRBD1 (5 bases). Germline V CDR1 and CDR2: SEHNR, FQNEAQ (reference sequence). This CDR3 has 12 amino acids. The CDR3 bases are TGTACCAGCAGCCGAGACAGTATCGGCTACACCTTC. This encodes CTSSRDSIGYTF.